The 31 T cell receptor beta chains given below trace back to one sample, sequenced in a study of post-analysis software for immune sequencing data. Overall study findings and caveats: A few TRBV segments, TRBV5-6, TRBV5-1 and TRBV20-1 among them, were found more frequent in patients than controls.

Presence of unique molecular identifiers characterized the TCR beta cDNA libraries. TCRdb re-derived calls from the PCR reads in MiXCR, one entry per CDR3 protein. Of approximately 440,000 distinct CDR3 sequences in the sample, nearly 45% were seen once. Their antigens remain unidentified. Sample: blood. The receptors originated from a girl aged 5 to 17 with multiple sclerosis.

This clonotype was recorded a few times. The chain uses TRBV20-1 and TRBJ2-7; 7 bases are shared with TRBD1. CDR3 size: 12 residues. CDR1 is DFQATT, CDR2 SNEGSKA, per germline (reference sequence). Trimming cost V 6 bases and J 3 bases; bases outside gene matches: 5. The CDR3, as DNA: TGCAGTGCCTCGGACAGGTACTACGAGCAGTACTTC. Its translation is CSASDRYYEQYF.

In its sample, this clonotype was seen once. The chain couples TRBV20-1 to TRBJ2-7, with 9 bases aligning to TRBD1. The trim removed 6 bases at V and 5 bases at J, leaving 11 bases unmatched. CDR1 is DFQATT, CDR2 SNEGSKA, per germline (reference sequence). CDR3 length: 14 amino acids. In DNA, the CDR3 is TGCAGTGCAGTCGGGGGACAGGGAACCCACGAGCAGTACTTC. This sequence encodes CSAVGGQGTHEQYF.

This clonotype was seen only once. The V call is TRBV27, the J call TRBJ2-7; 9 positions agree with TRBD1. J gave up 4 bases and V 7 bases, and 8 bases lay outside the gene matches. This CDR3 contains 14 residues. Looked up from germline, CDR1 is MNHEY and CDR2 is SMNVEV (reference sequence). The CDR3 is CASMHRGQLYEQYF. The CDR3 DNA follows: TGTGCCAGCATGCACAGGGGGCAGTTGTACGAGCAGTACTTC.

This rearrangement joins TRBV12-3 or TRBV12-4 to TRBJ1-2, with 8 bases aligning to TRBD1. CDR3 length equals 15 residues. J gave up 8 bases and V 5 bases, and 13 bases lay outside the gene matches. In nucleotides, the CDR3 is TGTGCCAGCAGTACTGGGACAGGTCTTAGCGGGGGCTACACCTTC. It translates to CASSTGTGLSGGYTF.

The chain joins TRBV12-3 or TRBV12-4 to TRBJ1-2; possibly TRBD1 for D (5 bases). The V and J ends lost 6 bases and 3 bases respectively, with 20 bases between them. The CDR3 runs to 16 residues. The CDR3 nucleotides are TGTGCCAGCAGCCCCCCCCAGGAGGGGTCCTACTATGGCTACACCTTC. It yields the protein CASSPPQEGSYYGYTF.

V usage is TRBV10-3 and J usage is TRBJ1-1; no firm D call. Trimming left V 8 bases short and J 2 bases short, with 12 bases between. Germline CDR1 reads ENHRY; CDR2 reads SYGVKD. This CDR3 region has 13 residues. CDR3 sequence reads: CAILGNVNTEAFF. CDR3 bases: TGTGCCATCCTGGGCAATGTAAACACTGAAGCTTTCTTT.

This clonotype was counted a few times. The chain combines TRBV15 with TRBJ1-5; D is undetermined. The CDR3 sequence is 15 residues long. Per germline, CDR1 LNHNV and CDR2 YYDKDF (reference sequence). Trimming shortened V by 3 bases and J by 1 base, and 10 bases separated the two germline ends. The DNA of the CDR3 is TGTGCCACCAGCAGCCGGGGATCAAGCAATCAGCCCCAGCATTTT. Its translation: CATSSRGSSNQPQHF.

There are a few counts of this clonotype. This chain uses TRBV6-5 with TRBJ2-1, with 10 nucleotides matching TRBD2. This CDR3 contains 16 residues. The V gene end was trimmed by 0 bases and the J gene end by 2 bases; junction bases not matched to a gene: 1. Germline lookup yields CDR1 MNHEY and CDR2 SVGAGI. The CDR3 DNA is TGTGCCAGCAGTTACTCACTAGCGGGGCCCTACAATGAGCAGTTCTTC. It is translated as CASSYSLAGPYNEQFF.

There are a few counts of this clonotype. The chain uses TRBV10-3 and TRBJ2-5, with 11 bases that match TRBD2. The CDR3 is made up of 16 amino acids. V lost 2 bases to trimming and J lost 2 bases; unmatched junction nucleotides: 4. CDR1 is ENHRY, CDR2 SYGVKD, per germline. CDR3 loop: CAISEGTSGVQETQYF. The CDR3 DNA reads TGTGCCATCAGTGAGGGGACTAGCGGAGTACAAGAGACCCAGTACTTC.

The chain combines TRBV20-1 with TRBJ2-7, with TRBD1 identical over 7 bases. CDR3 length equals 13 residues. CDR1 and CDR2 from the germline V gene are DFQATT and SNEGSKA (reference sequence). J was trimmed by 3 bases and V by 5 bases; bases with no gene match: 7. CDR3: CSACPTGNYEQYF. CDR3 in DNA: TGCAGTGCTTGCCCGACAGGGAACTACGAGCAGTACTTC.

This clonotype was detected only a few times. V and J are TRBV6-6 and TRBJ2-1; 7 bases line up with TRBD1. V shed 4 bases, J shed 4 bases, and the junction held 10 bases outside the gene matches. Looked up from germline, CDR1 is MNHNY and CDR2 is SVGAGI (reference sequence). The CDR3 is 16 amino acids. Here the CDR3 DNA reads TGTGCCAGCAGTTTCAAGGAGAGGGGGCGATACAATGAGCAGTTCTTC. Protein: CASSFKERGRYNEQFF.

The chain employs TRBV6-5 and TRBJ1-2; D remains unclear. Germline CDR1 reads MNHEY; CDR2 reads SVGAGI. The CDR3 totals 13 residues. Deletions cut 6 bases from V and 4 bases from J, with 12 bases between. CDR3 nucleotide sequence: TGTGCCAGCAGAGGGAACCAGATCTATGGCTACACCTTC. Protein: CASRGNQIYGYTF.

This clonotype has a handful of counts. The chain couples TRBV30 to TRBJ2-1, with TRBD2 matching 8 bases. Germline CDR1 and CDR2: GTSNPN and SVGIG (reference sequence). J was trimmed by 3 bases and V by 0 bases; bases with no gene match: 1. The length of the CDR3 is 14 residues. Here the CDR3 reads CAWSVLAGYNEQFF. As DNA, the CDR3 is TGTGCCTGGAGTGTTCTAGCGGGCTACAATGAGCAGTTCTTC. Looking up the rest from reference TRBV30 and TRBJ2-1 gives the full variable domain: SQTIHQWPATLVQPVGSPLSLECTVEGTSNPNLYWYRQAAGRGLQLLFYSVGIGQISSEVPQNLSASRPQDRQFILSSKKLLLSDSGFYLCAWSVLAGYNEQFFGPGTRLTVL.

This chain uses TRBV4-1 with TRBJ2-7; D gene unclear. This CDR3 is built from 16 residues. V was clipped by 1 base and J by 4 bases, with 17 bases between them. Germline values: CDR1 MGHRA, CDR2 YSYEKL. This CDR3 is CASSQGVGKSPYEQYF. The CDR3 DNA reads as TGCGCCAGCAGCCAAGGAGTAGGGAAATCTCCTTACGAGCAGTACTTC.

The gene calls are TRBV20-1 and TRBJ1-4; TRBD1 matches at 7 bases. The CDR3 is 16 amino acids. V gave up 0 bases and J gave up 7 bases; unmatched junction bases: 11. CDR1 is DFQATT and CDR2 is SNEGSKA in the germline V gene (reference sequence). In nucleotides, the CDR3 is TGCAGTGCTAGAGAGCCAAGGACAGGCTATCTTGAAAAACTGTTTTTT. Translating it yields CSAREPRTGYLEKLFF.

The rearrangement links TRBV12-3 or TRBV12-4 to TRBJ2-1, with 13 nucleotides matching TRBD2. This CDR3 spans 15 amino acids. V lost 6 bases to trimming and J lost 9 bases; unmatched junction nucleotides: 8. The CDR3 nucleotides read TGTGCCAGCAGCCGGACTAGCGGGAGCAGGGTTGAGCAGTTCTTC. Translating it yields CASSRTSGSRVEQFF.

About this clonotype: The germline gene is not matched at one end of the junction; a read error may be the cause. V is TRBV6-6 and J is TRBJ1-5; 7 positions match TRBD1. From germline, CDR1 is MNHNY and CDR2 SVGAGI (reference sequence). This CDR3 region has 15 residues. As DNA, the CDR3 is TGTGCCAGCAGTACCCAGGGGGGAAGCAATCAGTCCCAGCATTTT. Protein product: CASSTQGGSNQSQHF.

This clonotype appeared a few times. The chain couples TRBV27 to TRBJ1-6; D not resolved. The germline gives CDR1 MNHEY, CDR2 SMNVEV (reference sequence). The CDR3 is made up of 14 amino acids. Trimming took 2 bases from V and 7 from J, leaving 9 bases between them. The CDR3 sequence: CASSLAQKNSPLHF. The CDR3 coding sequence is TGTGCCAGCAGTTTAGCCCAGAAAAATTCACCCCTCCACTTT.

A few counts support this clonotype. This sequence joins TRBV6-5 and TRBJ2-5; TRBD2 might be the D (6 bases). Germline values: CDR1 MNHEY, CDR2 SVGAGI. Trimming shortened V by 0 bases and J by 1 base, and 12 bases separated the two germline ends. The CDR3 totals 16 residues. This CDR3 reads CASSYSPTRPQETQYF. The CDR3 DNA is TGTGCCAGCAGTTACTCGCCGACTAGGCCCCAAGAGACCCAGTACTTC.

The chain combines TRBV3-1 with TRBJ2-5; D gene ambiguous. The J call may be wrong; the DNA end is better matched by TRBJ2-7. The CDR3 is 14 residues long. From germline, CDR1 is LGHDT and CDR2 YNNKEL (reference sequence). CDR3 nucleotides: TGTGCCAGCAGCCAGGCAGGCCTCTTTTACGAGCAGTACTTC. The encoded protein is CASSQAGLFYEQYF.

This chain uses TRBV28 with TRBJ2-1, with TRBD2 identical over 10 bases. CDR1 and CDR2 from the germline V gene are MDHEN and SYDVKM. V gave up 5 bases and J gave up 6 bases; unmatched junction bases: 10. The CDR3 covers 16 residues. The CDR3 loop reads CASSNLAGAARNEQFF. Here the CDR3 DNA reads TGTGCCAGCAGTAACCTAGCGGGAGCCGCCCGCAATGAGCAGTTCTTC.

The rearrangement uses TRBV29-1 and TRBJ1-2, with 7 bases aligning to TRBD1. Germline V CDR1 and CDR2: SQVTM, ANQGSEA. The CDR3 consists of 14 residues. J was trimmed by 4 bases and V by 5 bases; bases with no gene match: 10. The CDR3 loop is CSVQDRSLAYGYTF. DNA for the CDR3: TGCAGCGTTCAGGACAGGAGTCTAGCCTATGGCTACACCTTC.

This chain links TRBV7-2 with TRBJ1-4, with D possibly being TRBD1 (6 bases). The CDR3 runs to 14 residues. V lost 5 bases and J lost 8, with 15 bases in between. Germline V CDR1 and CDR2: SGHTA, FQGNSA. CDR3: CASSPGHGNEKLFF. The CDR3 DNA sequence: TGTGCCAGCAGCCCGGGACATGGTAACGAAAAACTGTTTTTT.

The genes are TRBV5-1 and TRBJ2-7; D remains ambiguous. Germline CDR1 SGHRS, CDR2 YFSETQ. The CDR3 spans 13 residues. V dropped 4 bases and J dropped 4 bases, with 12 bases sitting between them. As DNA, the CDR3 is TGCGCCAGCAGCCAAGAGGCGGAGTACGAGCAGTACTTC. Translation gives CASSQEAEYEQYF.

This clonotype was detected once. This may arise from a read error, as a much more abundant clone is one base away. CDR3 DNA: TGTGCCACCAGTGGGTACTCCAATGAGCAGTACTTC. Protein: CATSGYSNEQYF. The gene calls are TRBV24-1 and TRBJ2-1; the D is unclear. The end of the DNA is better explained by TRBJ2-7, so the J call may be wrong. The CDR3 is 12 amino acids. From germline, CDR1 is KGHDR and CDR2 SFDVKD.

This clonotype was found a few times. The J gene is TRBJ2-3, the V gene TRBV7-9; tentatively, D is TRBD2 (5 bases). This CDR3 is 16 amino acids long. The ends were cut back, 2 bases at V and 1 base at J, with 13 bases in the middle. Germline values: CDR1 SEHNR, CDR2 FQNEAQ (reference sequence). CDR3 bases: TGTGCCAGCAGCTTAACGGCTAGCCCCCGCACAGATACGCAGTATTTT. Translated: CASSLTASPRTDTQYF. The variable domain in full, completed from reference TRBV7-9 and TRBJ2-3, reads DTGVSQNPRHKITKRGQNVTFRCDPISEHNRLYWYRQTLGQGPEFLTYFQNEAQLEKSRLLSDRFSAERPKGSFSTLEIQRTEQGDSAMYLCASSLTASPRTDTQYFGPGTRLTVL.

J is TRBJ2-1 and V is TRBV5-1; 13 positions agree with TRBD2. The length of the CDR3 is 15 residues. The germline V gene encodes CDR1 SGHRS and CDR2 YFSETQ. The J segment lost 10 bases and the V segment lost 4 bases, leaving 8 bases of the junction unmatched. This chain's CDR3 is CASSPGTSGMSEQFF. In DNA form, the CDR3 reads TGCGCCAGCAGCCCAGGGACTAGCGGGATGTCCGAGCAGTTCTTC.

This clonotype has just a few counts. The chain has TRBV6-5 and TRBJ2-5; 9 bases align to TRBD2. The CDR3 has 16 residues. Losses at the gene ends were 1 base for V and 0 bases for J; bases not matched to a gene: 3. Germline CDR1 MNHEY, CDR2 SVGAGI. CDR3 amino acids: CASSYLASGDQETQYF. The CDR3 bases are TGTGCCAGCAGTTACTTGGCTAGCGGGGACCAAGAGACCCAGTACTTC.

This clonotype occurred a few times. V gene TRBV7-2 combines with J gene TRBJ1-2; TRBD1 might be the D (5 bases). Trimming cost V 2 bases and J 2 bases, with 15 bases left between them. The CDR3 totals 16 residues. Germline V CDR1 and CDR2: SGHTA, FQGNSA. CDR3 sequence reads: CASSLQATWGNYGYTF. The CDR3, as DNA: TGTGCCAGCAGCTTACAAGCGACATGGGGGAACTATGGCTACACCTTC.

This clonotype was seen a handful of times. The V call is TRBV20-1, the J call TRBJ2-5; D may be TRBD1 (6 bases). The length of the CDR3 is 13 residues. Looked up from germline, CDR1 is DFQATT and CDR2 is SNEGSKA (reference sequence). Trimming left V 5 bases short and J 4 bases short, with 14 bases between. The CDR3 DNA reads as TGCAGTGCTTCTCGGACAGTGGGAGAGACCCAGTACTTC. Amino acids: CSASRTVGETQYF.

The count of this clonotype is one. This CDR3 is CASRTNSYGYTF. The CDR3 DNA reads as TGTGCCAGCCGGACGAATTCCTATGGCTACACCTTC. The genes are TRBV28 and TRBJ1-2; no definite D call. The CDR3 is 12 residues long. Germline values: CDR1 MDHEN, CDR2 SYDVKM. V was shortened by 8 bases and J by 4 bases, with 11 bases between the two germline ends.